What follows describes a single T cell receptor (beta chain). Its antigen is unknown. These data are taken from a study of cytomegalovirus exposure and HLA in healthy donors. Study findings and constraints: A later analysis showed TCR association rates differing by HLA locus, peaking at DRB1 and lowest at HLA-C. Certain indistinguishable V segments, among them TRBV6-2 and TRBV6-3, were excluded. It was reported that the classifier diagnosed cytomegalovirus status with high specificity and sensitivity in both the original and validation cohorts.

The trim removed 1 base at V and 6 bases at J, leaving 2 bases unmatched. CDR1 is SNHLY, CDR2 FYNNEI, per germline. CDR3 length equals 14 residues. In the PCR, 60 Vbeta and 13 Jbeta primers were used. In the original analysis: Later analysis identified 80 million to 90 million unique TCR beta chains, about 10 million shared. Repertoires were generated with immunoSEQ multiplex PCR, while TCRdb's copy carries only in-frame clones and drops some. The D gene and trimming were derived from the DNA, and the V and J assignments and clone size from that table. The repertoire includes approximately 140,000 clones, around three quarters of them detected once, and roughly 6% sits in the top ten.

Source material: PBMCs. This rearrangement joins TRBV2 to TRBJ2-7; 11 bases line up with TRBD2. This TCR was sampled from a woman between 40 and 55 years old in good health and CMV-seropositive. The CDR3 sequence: CASSEGLAGGEQYF. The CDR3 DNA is TGTGCCAGCAGTGAAGGGCTAGCGGGAGGCGAGCAGTACTTC.